These 15 T cell receptor beta chains share one sample of origin, sequenced in a study of regulatory T cells in long-lasting Graves disease (dated by TCRdb to 2020 to 2022). Per the publication, the time point label means: newly diagnosed GD, antithyroid drugs for less than 3 months. RNA was extracted from PBMCs in TRIzol for both TCR sequencing and RNA sequencing. The library was built by means of multiplex PCR. This sample was sequenced with an Illumina HiSeq 4000. TCR beta libraries were built with iRepertoire HTBI primers and Arm-PCR amplification of CDR3 regions. TCRdb passed the public sequencing reads through fastp at Q25 and MiXCR, retaining productive beta sequences. Records with the same CDR3 protein are collapsed into one entry carrying the most frequent genes and DNA. The sample includes about 200,000 distinct CDR3 sequences, with roughly 19% observed a single time. The ten largest clones take up about 12% of the sample.

The data were also submitted as part of a second study, on T cells in Graves' hyperthyroidism and ophthalmopathy.

Sequenced here: peripheral blood mononuclear cells (PBMCs), sampled at new diagnosis, from a patient treated with antithyroid drugs. The receptors were gathered from a woman younger than 45 with Graves disease. Donor details come from another sample of the same person, matched by shared clones.

This clonotype came up many times. The CDR3: CASSQTVQGEKLFF. For the CDR3, the DNA is TGTGCCAGCAGCCAAACAGTACAGGGCGAAAAACTGTTTTTT. The gene calls are TRBV7-9 and TRBJ1-4, with D maybe TRBD1 (6 bases). The V and J ends lost 5 bases and 8 bases respectively, with 15 bases between them. This CDR3 has 14 amino acids. Germline V gene sequence: CDR1 SEHNR, CDR2 FQNEAQ (reference sequence).

This clonotype was counted many times. The gene calls are TRBV28 and TRBJ2-6, with 9 bases lining up with TRBD1. CDR3 length: 18 residues. Germline CDR1 reads MDHEN; CDR2 reads SYDVKM. J gave up 4 bases and V 11 bases, and 18 bases lay outside the gene matches. CDR3 sequence (DNA): TGTGCCTCAACCTCTCCGGGACAGGGTTTTCGAGGGGCCAACGTCCTGACTTTC. Residues: CASTSPGQGFRGANVLTF.

In its sample, this clonotype was seen many times. The chain employs TRBV20-1 and TRBJ1-4; D not resolved. V shed 6 bases and J shed 4 bases, with 15 bases lying between them. Germline assignment: CDR1 DFQATT and CDR2 SNEGSKA (reference sequence). This CDR3 has 14 amino acids. The CDR3 loop reads CSATRAHDNEKLFF. The CDR3 bases are TGCAGTGCCACTCGGGCACACGATAATGAAAAACTGTTTTTT.

This clonotype was seen at least ten times. The V call is TRBV28, the J call TRBJ1-1, with no clear D. The germline V gene has CDR1 MDHEN and CDR2 SYDVKM. The germline V and J ends were trimmed by 3 bases and 9 bases, with 8 bases remaining between them. The CDR3 spans 11 residues. For the CDR3, the DNA is TGTGCCAGCAGTTTCCGCCTTCAAGCTTTCTTT. Encoded protein: CASSFRLQAFF.

This clonotype occurred many times. This chain joins TRBV6-1 and TRBJ1-1, with D possibly TRBD1 on 5 matching bases. The CDR3 spans 14 residues. The V gene's germline CDR1 is MNHNS and CDR2 SASEGT. V was shortened by 7 bases and J by 3 bases, with 15 bases between the two germline ends. The CDR3 spells CASMSGTVDTEAFF. In nucleotides, the CDR3 is TGTGCCAGCATGTCCGGGACCGTCGACACTGAAGCTTTCTTT.

This clonotype was recorded at least ten times. The chain is built from TRBV2 and TRBJ1-1, with D uncertain. The length of the CDR3 is 14 residues. The germline V gene encodes CDR1 SNHLY and CDR2 FYNNEI. Trimming pared 7 bases from V and 1 base from J, leaving 13 bases between. The CDR3 reads CASTKWAPNTEAFF. CDR3 in DNA: TGTGCCAGCACTAAGTGGGCCCCGAACACTGAAGCTTTCTTT.

Of note for this clonotype: One base separates it from a far larger clone, so it is likely a read error. The gene calls are TRBV11-2 and TRBJ1-1; D might be TRBD1 (6 bases). From germline, CDR1 is SGHAT and CDR2 FQNNGV. The CDR3 spans 18 residues. V gave up 5 bases and J gave up 0 bases, with 22 bases separating them. The CDR3 nucleotides read TGTGCCAGCAGCAGAGGGGGGGGCTTTGACAGGATGAACACTGAAGCTTTCTTT. This encodes CASSRGGGFDRMNTEAFF.

This clonotype has only a few counts. This sequence may be a read error, since a much larger clone differs from it by one base. This chain links TRBV11-2 with TRBJ1-3, with D possibly TRBD1 on 5 matching bases. The CDR3 sequence is 18 residues long. Per germline, CDR1 SGHAT and CDR2 FQNNGV. CDR3 residues: CASSLSWGRTISGTTIYF. The CDR3 DNA follows: TGTGCCAGCAGCTTATCCTGGGGACGGACCATCTCTGGAACCACCATATATTTT.

This clonotype was seen repeatedly, ten times or more. The chain couples TRBV20-1 to TRBJ1-5; 8 positions agree with TRBD1. The V gene end was trimmed by 3 bases and the J gene end by 3 bases; junction bases not matched to a gene: 10. CDR1 is DFQATT and CDR2 is SNEGSKA in the germline V gene (reference sequence). This CDR3 contains 16 residues. The CDR3 region is CSARKTGAGINQPQHF. In nucleotides, the CDR3 is TGCAGTGCTAGGAAGACAGGGGCAGGGATCAATCAGCCCCAGCATTTT.

This clonotype appeared many times. The rearrangement joins TRBV20-1 to TRBJ2-7; no firm D call. V lost 0 bases and J 5 bases, leaving 8 bases between the germline ends. The CDR3 runs to 12 residues. Germline CDR1 and CDR2: DFQATT and SNEGSKA (reference sequence). CDR3 nucleotides: TGCAGTGCTAGAGATGCCCTAGACGAGCAGTACTTC. It specifies CSARDALDEQYF.

The chain employs TRBV19 and TRBJ2-3; TRBD1 aligns across 7 bases. Germline lookup yields CDR1 LNHDA and CDR2 SQIVND (reference sequence). The CDR3 is 14 residues long. J gave up 0 bases and V 10 bases, and 7 bases lay outside the gene matches. CDR3 coding DNA: TGTGCCACCACGGGACAGATTAGCACAGATACGCAGTATTTT. The encoded protein is CATTGQISTDTQYF.

Only a few counts were recorded for this clonotype. The rearrangement joins TRBV24-1 to TRBJ1-5, with D possibly being TRBD1 (6 bases). CDR1 and CDR2 from the germline V gene are KGHDR and SFDVKD. There are 15 residues in the CDR3. V shed 5 bases and J shed 5 bases, with 15 bases lying between them. CDR3 nucleotides: TGTGCCACCAGTGGGAAGGGGGTCGAAGATCAGCCCCAGCATTTT. The encoded protein is CATSGKGVEDQPQHF.

This clonotype appeared many times. V usage is TRBV12-3 or TRBV12-4 and J usage is TRBJ2-1; the D is unclear. Trimming left V 2 bases short and J 0 bases short, with 8 bases between. This CDR3 contains 15 residues. The CDR3 region is CASSLQRSSYNEQFF. The CDR3 region has the DNA TGTGCCAGCAGTTTACAGAGAAGCTCCTACAATGAGCAGTTCTTC.

The chain couples TRBV19 to TRBJ2-7; possibly TRBD2 for D (6 bases). With 6 bases removed from V and 3 bases from J, the gap between germline ends came to 18 bases. Germline CDR1 is LNHDA and CDR2 is SQIVND (reference sequence). The CDR3 has 15 residues. This CDR3 is CASSKRDSEIYEQYF. The CDR3 DNA reads as TGTGCCAGTAGCAAACGGGACTCCGAGATCTACGAGCAGTACTTC.

The chain couples TRBV20-1 to TRBJ2-3; D may be TRBD1 (5 bases). The germline V gene has CDR1 DFQATT and CDR2 SNEGSKA (reference sequence). The V and J ends lost 4 bases and 0 bases respectively, with 14 bases between them. This CDR3 comprises 15 residues. Written as DNA, the CDR3 is TGCAGTGCTACCCACCAGGGCAGTAGCACAGATACGCAGTATTTT. Translating it yields CSATHQGSSTDTQYF.